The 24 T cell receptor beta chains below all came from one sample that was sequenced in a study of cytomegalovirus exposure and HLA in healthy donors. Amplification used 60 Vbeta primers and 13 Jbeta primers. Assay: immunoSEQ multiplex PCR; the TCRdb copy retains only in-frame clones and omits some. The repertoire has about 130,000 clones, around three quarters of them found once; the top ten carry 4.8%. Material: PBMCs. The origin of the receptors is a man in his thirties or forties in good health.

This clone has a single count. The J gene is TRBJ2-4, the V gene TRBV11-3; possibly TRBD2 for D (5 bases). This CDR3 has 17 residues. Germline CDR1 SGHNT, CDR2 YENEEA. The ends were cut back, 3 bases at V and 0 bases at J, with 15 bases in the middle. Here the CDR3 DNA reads TGTGCCAGCAGCTTCCACGGACTTCCCTTAGCCAAAAACATTCAGTACTTC. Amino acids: CASSFHGLPLAKNIQYF.

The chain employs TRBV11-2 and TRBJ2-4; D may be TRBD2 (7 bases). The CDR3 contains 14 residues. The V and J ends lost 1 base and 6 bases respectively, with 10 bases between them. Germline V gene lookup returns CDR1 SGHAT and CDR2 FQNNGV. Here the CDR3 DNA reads TGTGCCAGCAGCTTAGTTAGGGGGGGAAACATTCAGTACTTC. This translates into CASSLVRGGNIQYF. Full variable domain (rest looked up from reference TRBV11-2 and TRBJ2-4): EAGVAQSPRYKIIEKRQSVAFWCNPISGHATLYWYQQILGQGPKLLIQFQNNGVVDDSQLPKDRFSAERLKGVDSTLKIQPAKLEDSAVYLCASSLVRGGNIQYFGAGTRLSVL.

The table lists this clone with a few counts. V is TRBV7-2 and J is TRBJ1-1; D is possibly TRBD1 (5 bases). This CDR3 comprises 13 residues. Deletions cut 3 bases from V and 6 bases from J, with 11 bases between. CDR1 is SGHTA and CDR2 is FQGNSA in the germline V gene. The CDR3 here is CASSFYQGPEAFF. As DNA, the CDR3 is TGTGCCAGCAGCTTTTATCAGGGCCCTGAAGCTTTCTTT.

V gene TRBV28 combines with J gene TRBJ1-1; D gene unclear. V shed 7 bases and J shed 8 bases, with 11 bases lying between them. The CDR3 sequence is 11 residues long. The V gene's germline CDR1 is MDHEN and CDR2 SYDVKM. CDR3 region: CASTSFGEAFF. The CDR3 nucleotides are TGTGCCAGCACCTCCTTCGGGGAAGCTTTCTTT.

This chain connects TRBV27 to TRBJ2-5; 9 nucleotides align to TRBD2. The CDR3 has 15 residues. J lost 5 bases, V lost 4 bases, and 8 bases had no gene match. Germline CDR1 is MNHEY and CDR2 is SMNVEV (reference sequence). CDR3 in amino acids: CASSSRLAEGETQYF. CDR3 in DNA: TGTGCCAGCAGTTCCCGACTAGCGGAAGGGGAGACCCAGTACTTC.

Here the CDR3 DNA reads TGTGCCAGCAGCAAAACTGTCAGGGCGAAAGAGACCCAGTACTTC. The encoded protein is CASSKTVRAKETQYF. This rearrangement joins TRBV21-1 to TRBJ2-5; the listed D gene, TRBD1, was not tested against the DNA. TRBV21-1 is an annotated pseudogene. The CDR3 contains 15 residues.

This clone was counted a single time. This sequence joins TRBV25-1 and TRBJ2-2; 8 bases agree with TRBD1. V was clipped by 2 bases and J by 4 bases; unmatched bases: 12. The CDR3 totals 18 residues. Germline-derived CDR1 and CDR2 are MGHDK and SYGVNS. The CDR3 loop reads CASSEPPDRGSGTGELFF. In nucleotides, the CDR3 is TGTGCCAGCAGTGAACCACCTGACAGGGGCTCGGGCACCGGGGAGCTGTTTTTT.

The DNA of the CDR3 is TGTGCCAGCAGTGAAGTTAGGGAGGGATGGGATACGCAGTATTTT. Translation gives CASSEVREGWDTQYF. The genes are TRBV6-1 and TRBJ2-3, with 7 nucleotides matching TRBD2. Germline CDR1 MNHNS, CDR2 SASEGT. V lost 1 base to trimming and J lost 6 bases; unmatched junction nucleotides: 7. CDR3 length: 15 residues.

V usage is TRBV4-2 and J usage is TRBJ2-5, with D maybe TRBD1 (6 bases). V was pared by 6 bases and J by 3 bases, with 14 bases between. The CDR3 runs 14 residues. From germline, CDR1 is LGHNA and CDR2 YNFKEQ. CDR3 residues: CASRDRDKEETQYF. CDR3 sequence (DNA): TGTGCCAGCAGGGACCGGGACAAAGAAGAGACCCAGTACTTC.

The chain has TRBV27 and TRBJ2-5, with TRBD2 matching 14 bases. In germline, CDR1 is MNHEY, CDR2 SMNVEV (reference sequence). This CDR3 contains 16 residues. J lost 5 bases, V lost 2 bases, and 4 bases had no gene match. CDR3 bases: TGTGCCAGCAGTTTACGACTAGCGGGAGGGTGGGAGACCCAGTACTTC. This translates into CASSLRLAGGWETQYF.

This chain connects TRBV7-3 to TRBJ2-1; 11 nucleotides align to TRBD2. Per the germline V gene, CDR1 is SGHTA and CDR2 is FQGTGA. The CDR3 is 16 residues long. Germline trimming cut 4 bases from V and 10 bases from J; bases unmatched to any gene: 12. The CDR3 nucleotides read TGTGCCAGCAGCTCCACAGGGGGGGCTAGCGGGAGGGAGCAGTTCTTC. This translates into CASSSTGGASGREQFF. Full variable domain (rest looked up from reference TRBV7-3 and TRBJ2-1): GAGVSQTPSNKVTEKGKYVELRCDPISGHTALYWYRQSLGQGPEFLIYFQGTGAADDSGLPNDRFFAVRPEGSVSTLKIQRTERGDSAVYLCASSSTGGASGREQFFGPGTRLTVL.

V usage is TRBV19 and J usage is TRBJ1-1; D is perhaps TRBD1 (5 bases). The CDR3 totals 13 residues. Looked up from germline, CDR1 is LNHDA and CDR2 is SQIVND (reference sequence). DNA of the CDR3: TGTGCTCAGCAGGGAATAGAGGACACTGAAGCTTTCTTT. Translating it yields CAQQGIEDTEAFF. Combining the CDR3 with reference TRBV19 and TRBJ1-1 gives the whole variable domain DGGITQSPKYLFRKEGQNVTLSCEQNLNHDAMYWYRQDPGQGLRLIYYSQIVNDFQKGDIAEGYSVSREKKESFPLTVTSAQKNPTAFYLCAQQGIEDTEAFFGQGTRLTVV.

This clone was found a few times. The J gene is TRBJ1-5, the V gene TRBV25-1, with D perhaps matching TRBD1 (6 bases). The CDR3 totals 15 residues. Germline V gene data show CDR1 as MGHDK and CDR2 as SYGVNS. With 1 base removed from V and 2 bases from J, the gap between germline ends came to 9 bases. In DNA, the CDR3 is TGTGCCAGCAGTGAATCAGGGGCGGGCAATCAGCCCCAGCATTTT. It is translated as CASSESGAGNQPQHF.

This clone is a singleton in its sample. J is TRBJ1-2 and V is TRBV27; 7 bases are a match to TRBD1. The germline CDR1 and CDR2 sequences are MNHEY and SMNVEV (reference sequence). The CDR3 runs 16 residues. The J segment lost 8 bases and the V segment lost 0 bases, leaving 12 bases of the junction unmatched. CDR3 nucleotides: TGTGCCAGCAGTTTATCGAGGACAGGAAAAAACGGGGGCTACACCTTC. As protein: CASSLSRTGKNGGYTF.

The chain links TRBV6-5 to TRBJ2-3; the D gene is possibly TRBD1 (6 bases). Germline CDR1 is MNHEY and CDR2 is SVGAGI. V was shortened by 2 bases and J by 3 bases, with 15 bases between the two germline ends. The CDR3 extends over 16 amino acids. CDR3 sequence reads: CASSYQPTGQTDTQYF. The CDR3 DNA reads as TGTGCCAGCAGTTACCAGCCCACAGGGCAGACAGATACGCAGTATTTT.

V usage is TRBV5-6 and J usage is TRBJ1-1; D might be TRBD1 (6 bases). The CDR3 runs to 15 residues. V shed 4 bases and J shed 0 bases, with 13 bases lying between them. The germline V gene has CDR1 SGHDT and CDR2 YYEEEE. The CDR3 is CASSRFWDMNTEAFF. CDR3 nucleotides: TGTGCCAGCAGCAGGTTCTGGGACATGAACACTGAAGCTTTCTTT.

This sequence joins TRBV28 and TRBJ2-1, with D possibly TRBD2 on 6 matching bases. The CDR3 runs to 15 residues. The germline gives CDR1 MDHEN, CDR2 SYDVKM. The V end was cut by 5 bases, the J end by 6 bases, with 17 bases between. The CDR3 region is CASSPPGLLSNEQFF. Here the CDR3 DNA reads TGTGCCAGCAGTCCTCCGGGACTCCTCTCCAATGAGCAGTTCTTC.

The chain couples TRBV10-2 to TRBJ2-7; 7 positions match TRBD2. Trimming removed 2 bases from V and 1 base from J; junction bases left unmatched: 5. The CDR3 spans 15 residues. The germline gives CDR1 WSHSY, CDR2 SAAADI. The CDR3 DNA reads TGCGCCAGCAGTGAGCGGTCTAGCGGTTCCTACGAGCAGTACTTC. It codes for CASSERSSGSYEQYF.

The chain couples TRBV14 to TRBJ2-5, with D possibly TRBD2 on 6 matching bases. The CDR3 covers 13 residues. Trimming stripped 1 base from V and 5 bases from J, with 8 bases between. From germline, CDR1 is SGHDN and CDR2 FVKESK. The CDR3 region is CASSQVGGETQYF. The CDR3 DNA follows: TGTGCCAGCAGCCAAGTAGGAGGGGAGACCCAGTACTTC.

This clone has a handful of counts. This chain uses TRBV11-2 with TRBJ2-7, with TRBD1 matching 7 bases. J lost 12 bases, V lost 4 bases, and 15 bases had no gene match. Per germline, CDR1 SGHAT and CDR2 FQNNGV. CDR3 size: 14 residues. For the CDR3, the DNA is TGTGCCAGCAGCTCCCCGGCCACAGGGGCACTTGGGTACTTC. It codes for CASSSPATGALGYF.

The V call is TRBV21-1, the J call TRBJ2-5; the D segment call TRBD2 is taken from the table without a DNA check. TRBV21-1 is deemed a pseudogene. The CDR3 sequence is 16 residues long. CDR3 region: CASSKVGSPGGETQYF. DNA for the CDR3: TGTGCCAGCAGCAAAGTAGGTTCCCCCGGCGGAGAGACCCAGTACTTC.

In DNA form, the CDR3 reads TGTGCCAGTACAACCGCTTTTAGGGGAGGAGGGGCCAACGTCCTGACTTTC. Translated, it gives CASTTAFRGGGANVLTF. The chain combines TRBV11-2 with TRBJ2-6; TRBD2 might be the D (6 bases). The V gene lost 9 bases and the J gene lost 4 bases, with 22 bases spanning the gap. The CDR3 loop spans 17 amino acids. The germline V gene has CDR1 SGHAT and CDR2 FQNNGV.

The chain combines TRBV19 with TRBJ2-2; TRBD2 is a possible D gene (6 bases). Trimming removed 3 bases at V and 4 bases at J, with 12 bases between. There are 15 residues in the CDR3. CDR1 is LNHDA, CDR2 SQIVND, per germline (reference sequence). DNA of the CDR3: TGTGCCAGTAGTATTACGGGAGCGGGCACCGGGGAGCTGTTTTTT. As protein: CASSITGAGTGELFF.

The CDR3 region has the DNA TGTGCCTGGGTTACAAGTGCCCTGAACACTGAAGCTTTCTTT. Translating it yields CAWVTSALNTEAFF. The V and J genes are TRBV30 and TRBJ1-1; no clear D gene. There are 14 residues in the CDR3. V was cut by 5 bases and J by 0 bases, with 13 bases left in between. Germline-derived CDR1 and CDR2 are GTSNPN and SVGIG (reference sequence).